This T cell receptor (beta chain) derives from a study of blood T cell repertoires in COVID-19. Grouping used clinical history reported by participants in a survey and questionnaire. Libraries were prepared by immunoSEQ multiplex PCR; TCRdb keeps only in-frame clonotypes and omits some of them. The profile shows about 240,000 clones, approximately 86% of them singletons. CDR3 length: 12 residues. Unmatched junction bases numbered 3, after V lost 6 bases and J lost 6 bases. The germline V gene encodes CDR1 LGHDT and CDR2 YNNKEL (reference sequence). The chain uses TRBV3-1 (or the pseudogene TRBV3-2) and TRBJ1-1, with 8 bases fitting TRBD1. The sequenced sample was PBMCs or T cells enriched from blood (not recorded which). The sequence derives from a woman between 40 and 50 years old with acute COVID-19. The CDR3 loop reads CASRLQGAEAFF. The CDR3, as DNA: TGTGCCAGCAGGTTACAGGGGGCTGAAGCTTTCTTT.